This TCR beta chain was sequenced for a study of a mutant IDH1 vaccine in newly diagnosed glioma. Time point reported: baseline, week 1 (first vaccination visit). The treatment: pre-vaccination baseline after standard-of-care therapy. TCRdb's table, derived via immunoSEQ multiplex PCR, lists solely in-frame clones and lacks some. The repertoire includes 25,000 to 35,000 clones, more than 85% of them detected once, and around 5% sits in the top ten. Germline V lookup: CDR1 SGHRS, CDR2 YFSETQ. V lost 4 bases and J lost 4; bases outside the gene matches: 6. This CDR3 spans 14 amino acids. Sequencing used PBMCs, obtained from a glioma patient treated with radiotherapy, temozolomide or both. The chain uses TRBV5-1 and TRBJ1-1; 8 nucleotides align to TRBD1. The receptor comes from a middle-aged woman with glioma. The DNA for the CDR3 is TGCGCCAGCAGCCTGGCGGGGACAGGCACTGAAGCTTTCTTT. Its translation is CASSLAGTGTEAFF.